The 3 T cell receptor beta chains below come from one sample, sequenced in a study of Ad26.COV2.S vaccination and SARS-CoV-2 variants. Specified treatment: roughly 20 received Ad26.COV2.S at low or high dose, single or two shots; about 5 received placebo; per-sample allocation not given. Specimens were obtained on day 63 following the first vaccine or placebo injection. Only in-frame clones appear in the TCRdb table, and some are missing; sequencing was by immunoSEQ multiplex PCR. In the table there are 300,000 to 350,000 clones, about 82% of which are singletons. The sample was peripheral blood, taken in a trial of Ad26.COV2.S vaccine versus placebo. These receptors were obtained from a person between 18 and 60 years old who received the Ad26.COV2.S COVID-19 vaccine or a placebo.

V gene TRBV12-3 or TRBV12-4 combines with J gene TRBJ2-5; D call uncertain. Trimming removed 2 bases from V and 3 bases from J, with 7 bases in between. The CDR3 sequence is 13 residues long. The CDR3 sequence is CASSLWGEETQYF. The CDR3 bases are TGTGCCAGCAGTTTATGGGGTGAAGAGACCCAGTACTTC.

The chain links TRBV6-6 to TRBJ1-1; D is unresolved. The CDR3 has 12 residues. Trimming removed 5 bases at V and 7 bases at J, with 11 bases between. CDR1 and CDR2 (germline): MNHNY, SVGAGI (reference sequence). The CDR3 region is CASSPGRLEAFF. Written as DNA, the CDR3 is TGTGCCAGCAGTCCAGGACGCCTTGAAGCTTTCTTT.

The chain has TRBV2 and TRBJ1-1; D might be TRBD1 (6 bases). This CDR3 region has 13 residues. V was pared by 1 base and J by 3 bases, with 6 bases between. Germline CDR1 and CDR2: SNHLY and FYNNEI. CDR3 sequence reads: CASSEDRDTEAFF. The CDR3 DNA reads as TGTGCCAGCAGTGAAGACAGGGACACTGAAGCTTTCTTT.